This T cell receptor beta chain was obtained from a study of beta chain features in type 1 diabetes. The study reverse transcribed the entire isolated RNA, so it sequenced expressed TCRB transcripts. Profiled with immunoSEQ multiplex PCR; TCRdb holds only in-frame clones, not every one. The table includes 250,000 to 400,000 clones, approximately 15% detected once. Of note for this clone: The junction departs from the called germline gene at one end, perhaps through a read error.

Sequenced sample: central memory CD4+ T cells from blood. This clonotype was sampled from a man aged 25 to 45 in good health.

The CDR3 loop is CASSQGPKEKLFF. CDR3 nucleotides: TGCGCCAGCAGCCAAGGCCCTAAGGAAAAACTGTTTTTT. This rearrangement joins TRBV5-8 to TRBJ1-4; no firm D call. This CDR3 has 13 amino acids. CDR1 is SGHTS, CDR2 YDEGEE, per germline. Together with reference TRBV5-8 and TRBJ1-4, the CDR3 gives the full variable domain: EAGVTQSPTHLIKTRGQQATLRCSPISGHTSVYWYQQALGLGLQFLLWYDEGEERNRGNFPPRFSGRQFPNYSSELNVNALELEDSALYLCASSQGPKEKLFFGSGTQLSVL.